Below, 30 T cell receptor beta chains from the same sample are listed, as sequenced in a study of blood T cell repertoires in COVID-19. The assay was immunoSEQ multiplex PCR, and TCRdb's table has in-frame clones only and misses some. This table has 200,000 to 250,000 clones, approximately 84% appearing once. Specimen: peripheral blood. The receptors stem from a woman aged 30 to 39 who had recovered from COVID-19.

The genes are TRBV6-6 and TRBJ1-1; possible D gene TRBD1, 5 bases. Trimming took 5 bases from V and 4 from J, leaving 20 bases between them. CDR1 is MNHNY and CDR2 is SVGAGI in the germline V gene (reference sequence). The CDR3 has 16 amino acids. CDR3: CASSQGRRDRGTEAFF. CDR3 coding DNA: TGTGCCAGCAGTCAAGGTCGGCGGGACCGGGGCACTGAAGCTTTCTTT.

This sequence joins TRBV11-2 and TRBJ2-7; 7 bases align to TRBD2. V was pared by 1 base and J by 2 bases, with 8 bases of the junction left unmatched. Looked up from germline, CDR1 is SGHAT and CDR2 is FQNNGV. The CDR3 length is 16 residues. The CDR3 here is CASSLGAGDSPYEQYF. Here the CDR3 DNA reads TGTGCCAGCAGCTTAGGGGCGGGGGACTCCCCCTACGAGCAGTACTTC.

The V and J genes are TRBV28 and TRBJ2-1; D might be TRBD2 (6 bases). V gave up 5 bases and J gave up 10 bases, with 15 bases separating them. CDR1 and CDR2 (germline): MDHEN, SYDVKM. This CDR3 region has 13 residues. CDR3 in amino acids: CASSTPGGGEQFF. DNA for the CDR3: TGTGCCAGCAGTACCCCCGGGGGTGGGGAGCAGTTCTTC. Using reference TRBV28 and TRBJ2-1 for the parts outside the CDR3, the full variable domain is DVKVTQSSRYLVKRTGEKVFLECVQDMDHENMFWYRQDPGLGLRLIYFSYDVKMKEKGDIPEGYSVSREKKERFSLILESASTNQTSMYLCASSTPGGGEQFFGPGTRLTVL.

The rearrangement links TRBV7-9 to TRBJ1-3, with D perhaps TRBD1 (5 bases). The CDR3 is 17 amino acids. Trimming shortened V by 5 bases and J by 3 bases, and 20 bases separated the two germline ends. Germline V lookup: CDR1 SEHNR, CDR2 FQNEAQ (reference sequence). CDR3 in amino acids: CASSKRLVLGLGNTIYF. CDR3 bases: TGTGCCAGCAGCAAACGACTAGTTTTGGGGCTTGGAAACACCATATATTTT.

V usage is TRBV5-6 and J usage is TRBJ2-1; D perhaps matches TRBD1 (6 bases). CDR1 and CDR2 from the germline V gene are SGHDT and YYEEEE. The CDR3 is 15 residues long. V was trimmed by 4 bases and J by 5 bases, leaving 16 bases between them. CDR3 bases: TGTGCCAGCAGCCCCGACTTGGGGGCCAACAATGAGCAGTTCTTC. It specifies CASSPDLGANNEQFF.

The chain carries TRBV4-2 and TRBJ2-2; weak D call: TRBD2 (6 bases). Germline V lookup: CDR1 LGHNA, CDR2 YNFKEQ. The CDR3 covers 15 residues. Trimming took 4 bases from V and 1 from J, leaving 10 bases between them. The CDR3 loop reads CASSLFSGNTGELFF. CDR3 nucleotides: TGTGCCAGCAGCCTTTTTAGCGGGAACACCGGGGAGCTGTTTTTT.

The chain joins TRBV28 to TRBJ1-4; 9 nucleotides align to TRBD1. Germline V lookup: CDR1 MDHEN, CDR2 SYDVKM. The CDR3 is made up of 15 amino acids. The J segment lost 7 bases and the V segment lost 6 bases, leaving 9 bases of the junction unmatched. The CDR3 DNA sequence: TGTGCCAGCAGCCCAACAGGGGGCGCCGGTGAAAAACTGTTTTTT. Encoded protein: CASSPTGGAGEKLFF.

This clone was seen just once. CDR3 sequence: CASSPYRGEQYF. CDR3 DNA sequence: TGTGCCAGCAGCCCGTACCGGGGTGAGCAGTACTTC. This sequence joins TRBV3-1 (or the pseudogene TRBV3-2) and TRBJ2-7; D possibly corresponds to TRBD2 (5 bases). Per the germline V gene, CDR1 is LGHDT and CDR2 is YNNKEL (reference sequence). With 4 bases removed from V and 7 bases from J, the gap between germline ends came to 11 bases. This CDR3 comprises 12 residues.

The chain is built from TRBV24-1 and TRBJ2-3, with 7 nucleotides matching TRBD1. The CDR3 is 14 amino acids. V shed 1 base, J shed 4 bases, and the junction held 1 base outside the gene matches. Germline CDR1 and CDR2: KGHDR and SFDVKD. CDR3 protein: CATSDFQGADTQYF. CDR3 nucleotides: TGTGCCACCAGTGATTTCCAGGGGGCAGATACGCAGTATTTT.

The chain combines TRBV9 with TRBJ2-2; 9 bases map to TRBD2. This CDR3 has 16 amino acids. Germline-derived CDR1 and CDR2 are SGDLS and YYNGEE. V lost 6 bases and J lost 2; bases outside the gene matches: 8. The CDR3 DNA sequence: TGTGCCAGCACTGGAACCGGGACTAGCAACACCGGGGAGCTGTTTTTT. Encoded protein: CASTGTGTSNTGELFF.

The chain uses TRBV21-1 and TRBJ1-3; TRBD1, the D gene given by the table, was not confirmed from the DNA. TRBV21-1 is a documented pseudogene. There are 18 residues in the CDR3. This CDR3 is CASSNRDRFLHTGNTIYF. In DNA, the CDR3 is TGTGCCAGCAGCAACCGGGACAGATTTCTCCATACTGGAAACACCATATATTTT.

As concerns this clone: Relative to the germline gene, one junction end is altered; a read error may explain this. V gene TRBV28 combines with J gene TRBJ2-7; 10 positions match TRBD2. This CDR3 is 16 amino acids long. The germline V gene has CDR1 MDHEN and CDR2 SYDVKM. The CDR3 DNA is TGTGCCAGCAGTTCCTCCGGACTAGCGGACCAATTTCGGCGCGCGTTC. It codes for CASSSSGLADQFRRAF. The entire variable domain, with the rest obtained from reference TRBV28 and TRBJ2-7, is as follows: DVKVTQSSRYLVKRTGEKVFLECVQDMDHENMFWYRQDPGLGLRLIYFSYDVKMKEKGDIPEGYSVSREKKERFSLILESASTNQTSMYLCASSSSGLADQFRRAFGPGTRLTVT.

This clone was seen only a few times. In DNA, the CDR3 is TGTGCCACCAGTGACGGGGTCGGAGAGACCCAGTACTTC. Its translation: CATSDGVGETQYF. The chain links TRBV24-1 to TRBJ2-5; D may be TRBD2 (5 bases). This CDR3 spans 13 amino acids. Germline V gives CDR1 KGHDR, CDR2 SFDVKD. V was trimmed by 4 bases and J by 4 bases, leaving 9 bases between them.

V is TRBV28 and J is TRBJ1-1, with a weak D call TRBD1 (6 bases). Germline V CDR1 and CDR2: MDHEN, SYDVKM. The CDR3 contains 18 residues. Trimming cost V 5 bases and J 3 bases, with 25 bases left between them. CDR3 amino acids: CASSHDPIYRNRDTEAFF. The DNA for the CDR3 is TGTGCCAGCAGTCATGATCCGATCTACCGGAACAGGGACACTGAAGCTTTCTTT.

The chain has TRBV19 and TRBJ1-1; TRBD1 might be the D (6 bases). V lost 3 bases, J lost 3 bases, and 17 bases lay in between. CDR3 length: 16 amino acids. CDR1 and CDR2 (germline): LNHDA, SQIVND (reference sequence). CDR3 DNA: TGTGCCAGTAGTATGAAGGCAGGGGAAGGGGACACTGAAGCTTTCTTT. It encodes CASSMKAGEGDTEAFF.

This chain connects TRBV6-5 to TRBJ1-1; D possibly corresponds to TRBD1 (5 bases). V was clipped by 8 bases and J by 0 bases, with 13 bases between them. Germline CDR1 and CDR2: MNHEY and SVGAGI. This CDR3 has 14 amino acids. In nucleotides, the CDR3 is TGTGCCAGCGGGGCCTGGTGGGTGAACACTGAAGCTTTCTTT. Translation gives CASGAWWVNTEAFF.

In its sample, this clone was seen a few times. The chain is built from TRBV30 and TRBJ1-4; D is uncertain. Germline lookup yields CDR1 GTSNPN and CDR2 SVGIG (reference sequence). This CDR3 comprises 13 residues. Trimming shortened V by 0 bases and J by 5 bases, and 7 bases separated the two germline ends. In DNA, the CDR3 is TGTGCCTGGAGTGTACAGAGAAATGAAAAACTGTTTTTT. Amino acids: CAWSVQRNEKLFF.

CDR3 sequence (DNA): TGCGCCAGCAGTCAGGGGACTGAAGCTTTCTTT. Its translation is CASSQGTEAFF. The V and J genes are TRBV10-1 and TRBJ1-1; maybe TRBD1 (6 bases). CDR1 and CDR2 (germline): WNHNN, SYGVQD (reference sequence). V dropped 5 bases and J dropped 5 bases, with 6 bases sitting between them. The CDR3 runs to 11 residues.

The chain uses TRBV5-8 and TRBJ2-5; 13 bases align to TRBD2. Germline trimming cut 4 bases from V and 4 bases from J; bases unmatched to any gene: 4. The CDR3 length is 15 residues. CDR1 and CDR2 from the germline V gene are SGHTS and YDEGEE. The CDR3 nucleotides read TGTGCCAGCAGCCAGAGGACTAGCGGGGGAGAGACCCAGTACTTC. It translates to CASSQRTSGGETQYF.

The chain couples TRBV6-4 to TRBJ1-3; TRBD1 agrees at 9 bases. CDR1 is MRHNA and CDR2 is SNTAGT in the germline V gene. CDR3 length: 16 amino acids. The trim removed 6 bases at V and 2 bases at J, leaving 8 bases unmatched. The CDR3 nucleotides read TGTGCCAGCAGCCCCCGGGACAGGGATCCTGGAAACACCATATATTTT. Protein sequence: CASSPRDRDPGNTIYF.

This chain connects TRBV30 to TRBJ2-1; no clear D gene. The CDR3 is made up of 11 amino acids. Trimming cost V 1 base and J 7 bases, with 5 bases left between them. Per the germline V gene, CDR1 is GTSNPN and CDR2 is SVGIG (reference sequence). The chain's CDR3 is CAWSGRNEQFF. In DNA, the CDR3 is TGTGCCTGGAGTGGGAGAAATGAGCAGTTCTTC.

The chain employs TRBV6-2 or TRBV6-3 and TRBJ2-7; D is possibly TRBD1 (6 bases). The ends were cut back, 2 bases at V and 3 bases at J, with 14 bases in the middle. This CDR3 contains 15 residues. Germline CDR1 is MNHEY and CDR2 is SVGEGT. The CDR3 DNA sequence: TGTGCCAGCAGTTACCCCCCCAGGGGAGACTACGAGCAGTACTTC. The encoded protein is CASSYPPRGDYEQYF.

The genes are TRBV19 and TRBJ1-2; D is unresolved. Trimming removed 3 bases at V and 8 bases at J, with 13 bases between. The CDR3 loop spans 13 amino acids. Looked up from germline, CDR1 is LNHDA and CDR2 is SQIVND (reference sequence). The chain's CDR3 is CASSIWQRKGYTF. The CDR3 DNA is TGTGCCAGTAGTATTTGGCAGCGGAAAGGCTACACCTTC.

The gene calls are TRBV18 and TRBJ2-3; a possible D gene is TRBD1 (5 bases). V gave up 3 bases and J gave up 5 bases, with 15 bases separating them. Germline V gene sequence: CDR1 KGHSH, CDR2 LQKENI. This CDR3 comprises 15 residues. DNA of the CDR3: TGTGCCAGCTCACCTTCTTGGACACCAGGAGATACGCAGTATTTT. This encodes CASSPSWTPGDTQYF.

The gene calls are TRBV29-1 and TRBJ2-7, with TRBD2 identical over 12 bases. The CDR3 sequence is 17 residues long. J was trimmed by 6 bases and V by 6 bases; bases with no gene match: 18. Germline V gene data show CDR1 as SQVTM and CDR2 as ANQGSEA. The CDR3 is CSVGLGLAGGGAAEQYF. CDR3 DNA sequence: TGCAGCGTGGGCCTCGGCCTAGCGGGAGGGGGGGCTGCCGAGCAGTACTTC.

The rearrangement uses TRBV5-1 and TRBJ2-3; D unresolved. Germline loops: CDR1 SGHRS, CDR2 YFSETQ. Trimming left V 4 bases short and J 4 bases short, with 4 bases between. This CDR3 has 11 residues. CDR3 in DNA: TGCGCCAGCAGCACGGCAGATACGCAGTATTTT. It specifies CASSTADTQYF.

J is TRBJ1-5 and V is TRBV11-2, with no clear D. This CDR3 contains 14 residues. With 3 bases removed from V and 0 bases from J, the gap between germline ends came to 6 bases. In germline, CDR1 is SGHAT, CDR2 FQNNGV. CDR3 amino acids: CASSFTASNQPQHF. CDR3 nucleotide sequence: TGTGCCAGCAGCTTCACAGCTAGCAATCAGCCCCAGCATTTT.

In DNA, the CDR3 is TGTGCCAGCAGTTACGTTAAGGGGGCCGTTGAAGCTTTCTTT. Its protein is CASSYVKGAVEAFF. V and J are TRBV6-6 and TRBJ1-1; 7 bases fit TRBD1. This CDR3 has 14 residues. The V gene's germline CDR1 is MNHNY and CDR2 SVGAGI (reference sequence). J gave up 7 bases and V 2 bases, and 7 bases lay outside the gene matches.

This clone occurred a few times. The chain employs TRBV5-6 and TRBJ2-7; TRBD2 agrees at 11 bases. CDR1 is SGHDT, CDR2 YYEEEE, per germline. The CDR3 sequence is 18 residues long. Trimming took 0 bases from V and 3 from J; bases not matched to a gene: 11. CDR3 DNA sequence: TGTGCCAGCAGCTTGGATTTAGCGGGAGGGCCTACGGGCTACGAGCAGTACTTC. Amino acids: CASSLDLAGGPTGYEQYF.

The chain links TRBV27 to TRBJ2-1, with 9 bases aligning to TRBD1. Trimming cost V 5 bases and J 8 bases; bases outside gene matches: 19. The germline V gene encodes CDR1 MNHEY and CDR2 SMNVEV (reference sequence). The CDR3 runs 18 residues. This chain's CDR3 is CASSPTPGQGREADEQFF. For the CDR3, the DNA is TGTGCCAGCAGTCCGACGCCGGGACAGGGCCGGGAGGCTGATGAGCAGTTCTTC.